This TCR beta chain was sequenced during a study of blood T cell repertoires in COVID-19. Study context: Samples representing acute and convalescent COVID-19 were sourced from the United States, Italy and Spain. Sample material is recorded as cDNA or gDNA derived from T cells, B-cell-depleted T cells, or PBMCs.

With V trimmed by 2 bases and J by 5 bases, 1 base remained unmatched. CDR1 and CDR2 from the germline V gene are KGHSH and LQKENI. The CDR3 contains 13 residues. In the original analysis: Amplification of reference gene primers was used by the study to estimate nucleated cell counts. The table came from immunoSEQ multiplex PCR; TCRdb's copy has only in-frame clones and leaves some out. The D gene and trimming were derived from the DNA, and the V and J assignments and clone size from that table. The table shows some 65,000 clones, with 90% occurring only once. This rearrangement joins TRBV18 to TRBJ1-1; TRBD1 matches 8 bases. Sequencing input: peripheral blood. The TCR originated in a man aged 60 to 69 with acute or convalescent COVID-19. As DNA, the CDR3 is TGTGCCAGCTCACCAAGACAGGGGACTGAAGCTTTCTTT. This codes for CASSPRQGTEAFF.